This T cell receptor (beta chain) came from a study of vaccination effects on CD4 cells after COVID-19. A word on this clone: Its antigen remains unknown.

ViraFEST expansion of antigen-specific CD4+ T cells with viral peptide pools preceded sequencing. With approximately ten days of culture completed, CD4+ T cells were isolated. This individual contracted SARS-CoV-2 between March and December 2020, as verified by PCR. This CDR3 is built from 19 residues. Germline CDR1 LNHDA, CDR2 SQIVND (reference sequence). Trimming left V 0 bases short and J 1 base short, with 20 bases between. Profiled with immunoSEQ multiplex PCR; TCRdb holds only in-frame clones, not every one. This sample has some 56,000 clones, with 76% found just once. The chain has TRBV19 and TRBJ2-3; D unresolved. This TCR came from a human donor who had a prior SARS-CoV-2 infection. Specimen: CD4+ T cells from PBMCs cultured with HIV peptides, collected before COVID-19 vaccination. Subset noted: HIV-1 Nef peptide pool negative control/reference culture. This CDR3 is CASSIDLYSRGSGTDTQYF. The CDR3 DNA reads as TGTGCCAGTAGTATAGATCTCTACTCGCGTGGGTCAGGCACAGATACGCAGTATTTT. The variable domain in full, with the rest retrieved from reference TRBV19 and TRBJ2-3, is DGGITQSPKYLFRKEGQNVTLSCEQNLNHDAMYWYRQDPGQGLRLIYYSQIVNDFQKGDIAEGYSVSREKKESFPLTVTSAQKNPTAFYLCASSIDLYSRGSGTDTQYFGPGTRLTVL.